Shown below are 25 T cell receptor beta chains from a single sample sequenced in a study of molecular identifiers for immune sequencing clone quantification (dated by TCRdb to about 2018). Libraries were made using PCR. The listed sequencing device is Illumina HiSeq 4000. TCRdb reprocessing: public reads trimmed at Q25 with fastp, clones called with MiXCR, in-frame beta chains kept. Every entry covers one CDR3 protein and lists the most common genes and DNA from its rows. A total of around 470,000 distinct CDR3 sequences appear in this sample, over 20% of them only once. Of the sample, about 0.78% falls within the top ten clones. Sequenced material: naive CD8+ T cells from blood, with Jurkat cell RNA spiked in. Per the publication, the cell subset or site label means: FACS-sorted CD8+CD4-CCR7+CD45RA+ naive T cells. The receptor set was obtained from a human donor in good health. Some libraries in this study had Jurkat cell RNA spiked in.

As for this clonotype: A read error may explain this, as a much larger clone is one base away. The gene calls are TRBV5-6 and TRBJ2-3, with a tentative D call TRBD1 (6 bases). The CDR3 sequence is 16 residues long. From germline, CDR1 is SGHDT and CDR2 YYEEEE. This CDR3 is CASSFLASSLTGTQYF. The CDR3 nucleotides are TGTGCCAGCAGCTTTCTTGCATCCTCCTTGACAGGTACGCAGTATTTT.

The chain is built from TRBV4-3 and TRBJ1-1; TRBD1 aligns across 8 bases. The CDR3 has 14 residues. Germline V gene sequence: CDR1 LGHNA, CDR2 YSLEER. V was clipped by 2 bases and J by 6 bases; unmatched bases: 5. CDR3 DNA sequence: TGCGCCAGCAGCCAACACGGACAGGGTGCTGAAGCTTTCTTT. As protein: CASSQHGQGAEAFF.

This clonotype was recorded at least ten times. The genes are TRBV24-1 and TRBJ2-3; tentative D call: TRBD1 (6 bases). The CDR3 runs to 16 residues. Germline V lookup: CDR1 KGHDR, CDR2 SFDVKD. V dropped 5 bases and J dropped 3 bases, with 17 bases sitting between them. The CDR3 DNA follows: TGTGCCACCAGTGCTGGCAGGGGCGGTGTGACAGATACGCAGTATTTT. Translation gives CATSAGRGGVTDTQYF.

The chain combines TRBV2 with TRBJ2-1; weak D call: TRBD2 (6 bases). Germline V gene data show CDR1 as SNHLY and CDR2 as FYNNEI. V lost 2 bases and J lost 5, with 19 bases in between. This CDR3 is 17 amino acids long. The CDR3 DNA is TGTGCCAGCAGTGAATTCCCCCGCCAGCGGGTAAACAATGAGCAGTTCTTC. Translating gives CASSEFPRQRVNNEQFF. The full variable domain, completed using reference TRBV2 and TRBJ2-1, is EPEVTQTPSHQVTQMGQEVILRCVPISNHLYFYWYRQILGQKVEFLVSFYNNEISEKSEIFDDQFSVERPDGSNFTLKIRSTKLEDSAMYFCASSEFPRQRVNNEQFFGPGTRLTVL.

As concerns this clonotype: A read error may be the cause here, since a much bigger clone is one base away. As DNA, the CDR3 is TGTGCCAACAGCTTCACCGCCGGGACAGGGTTACTGAATGAGCAGTTCTTC. This codes for CANSFTAGTGLLNEQFF. The chain is built from TRBV11-2 and TRBJ2-1; 9 nucleotides agree with TRBD1. Germline V lookup: CDR1 SGHAT, CDR2 FQNNGV. The CDR3 covers 17 residues. Using reference TRBV11-2 and TRBJ2-1 for the parts outside the CDR3, the full variable domain is EAGVAQSPRYKIIEKRQSVAFWCNPISGHATLYWYQQILGQGPKLLIQFQNNGVVDDSQLPKDRFSAERLKGVDSTLKIQPAKLEDSAVYLCANSFTAGTGLLNEQFFGPGTRLTVL.

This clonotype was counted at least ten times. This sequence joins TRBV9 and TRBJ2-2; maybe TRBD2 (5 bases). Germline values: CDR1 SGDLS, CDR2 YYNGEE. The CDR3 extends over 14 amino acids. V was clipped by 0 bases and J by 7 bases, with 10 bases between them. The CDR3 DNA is TGTGCCAGCAGCGTAGGGCTAGCCGGCGGGGAGCTGTTTTTT. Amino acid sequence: CASSVGLAGGELFF.

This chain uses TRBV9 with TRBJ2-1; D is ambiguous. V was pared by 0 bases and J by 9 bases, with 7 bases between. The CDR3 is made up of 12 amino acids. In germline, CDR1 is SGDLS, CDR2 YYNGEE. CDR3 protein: CASSVGVSEQFF. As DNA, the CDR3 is TGTGCCAGCAGCGTAGGGGTTAGTGAGCAGTTCTTC.

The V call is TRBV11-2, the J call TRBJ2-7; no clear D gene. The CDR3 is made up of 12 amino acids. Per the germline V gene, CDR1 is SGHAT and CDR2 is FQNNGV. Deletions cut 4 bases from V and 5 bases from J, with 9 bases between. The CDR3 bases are TGTGCCAGCAGCTGCGGCTTCGACGAGCAGTACTTC. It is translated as CASSCGFDEQYF.

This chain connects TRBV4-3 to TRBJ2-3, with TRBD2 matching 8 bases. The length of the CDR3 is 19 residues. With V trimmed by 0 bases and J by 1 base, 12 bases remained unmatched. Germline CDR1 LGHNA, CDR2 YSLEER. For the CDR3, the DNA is TGCGCCAGCAGCCAAGATCTTGGGCTAGCGGGCGTGGGCACAGATACGCAGTATTTT. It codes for CASSQDLGLAGVGTDTQYF.

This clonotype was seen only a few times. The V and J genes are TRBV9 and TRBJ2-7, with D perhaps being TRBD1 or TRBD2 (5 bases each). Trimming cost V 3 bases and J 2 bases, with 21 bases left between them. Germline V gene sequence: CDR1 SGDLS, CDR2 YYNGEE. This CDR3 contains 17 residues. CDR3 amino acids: CASSATGTPTPAYEQYF. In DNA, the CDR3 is TGTGCCAGCAGCGCAACCGGGACCCCCACTCCGGCCTACGAGCAGTACTTC.

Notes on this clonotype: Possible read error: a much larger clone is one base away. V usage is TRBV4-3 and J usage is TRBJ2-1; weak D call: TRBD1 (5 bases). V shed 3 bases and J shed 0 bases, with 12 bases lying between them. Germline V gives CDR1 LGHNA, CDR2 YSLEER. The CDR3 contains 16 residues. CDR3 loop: CASSQPQESSYNEQFF. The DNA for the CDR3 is TGCGCCAGCAGCCAGCCACAGGAGAGCTCCTACAATGAGCAGTTCTTC.

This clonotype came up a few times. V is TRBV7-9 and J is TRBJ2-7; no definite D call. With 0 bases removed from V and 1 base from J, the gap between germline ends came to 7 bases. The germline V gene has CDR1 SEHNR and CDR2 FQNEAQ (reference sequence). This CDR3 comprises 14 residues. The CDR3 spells CASSLAAESYEQYF. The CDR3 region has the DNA TGTGCCAGCAGCTTAGCAGCCGAATCCTACGAGCAGTACTTC.

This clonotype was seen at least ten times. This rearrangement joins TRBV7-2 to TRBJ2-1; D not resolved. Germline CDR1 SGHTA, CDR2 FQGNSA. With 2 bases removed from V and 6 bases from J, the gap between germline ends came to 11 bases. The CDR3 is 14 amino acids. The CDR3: CASSLFDNFNEQFF. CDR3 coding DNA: TGTGCCAGCAGCTTATTCGACAACTTCAATGAGCAGTTCTTC.

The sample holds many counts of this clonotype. The CDR3 protein is CASSPPSDRFFRDTQYF. CDR3 bases: TGTGCCAGCAGCCCCCCCTCGGACAGGTTTTTTCGGGATACGCAGTATTTT. The rearrangement joins TRBV7-9 to TRBJ2-3, with TRBD1 matching 7 bases. CDR3 length equals 17 residues. The V and J ends lost 5 bases and 6 bases, in that order; junction bases with no gene match: 17. CDR1 is SEHNR, CDR2 FQNEAQ, per germline (reference sequence).

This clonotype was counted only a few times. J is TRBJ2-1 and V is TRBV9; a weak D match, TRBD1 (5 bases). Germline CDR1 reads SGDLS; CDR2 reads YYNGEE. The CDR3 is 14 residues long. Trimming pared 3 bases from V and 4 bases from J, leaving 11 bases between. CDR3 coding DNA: TGTGCCAGCAGCGCCGGACATGAATACAATGAGCAGTTCTTC. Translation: CASSAGHEYNEQFF.

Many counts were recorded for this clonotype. DNA of the CDR3: TGTGCCAGTAGTTTCCGACCTGGGGCCAACGTCCTGACTTTC. Translating gives CASSFRPGANVLTF. The gene calls are TRBV19 and TRBJ2-6; D gene uncertain. CDR1 LNHDA and CDR2 SQIVND come from the germline V gene (reference sequence). V was cut by 5 bases and J by 2 bases, with 7 bases left in between. This CDR3 is built from 14 residues.

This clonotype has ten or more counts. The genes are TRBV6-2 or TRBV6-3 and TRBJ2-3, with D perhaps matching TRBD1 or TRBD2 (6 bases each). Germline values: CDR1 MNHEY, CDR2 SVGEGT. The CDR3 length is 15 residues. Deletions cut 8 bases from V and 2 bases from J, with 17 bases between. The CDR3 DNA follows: TGTGCCAGCCTAAACCCGGGGGCCTACACAGATACGCAGTATTTT. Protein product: CASLNPGAYTDTQYF.

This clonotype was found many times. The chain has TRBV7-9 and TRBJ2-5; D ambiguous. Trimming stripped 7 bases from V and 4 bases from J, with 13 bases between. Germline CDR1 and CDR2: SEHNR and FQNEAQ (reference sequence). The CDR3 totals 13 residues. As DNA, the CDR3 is TGTGCCAGCACCCTTAGTCCAACAGAGACCCAGTACTTC. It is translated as CASTLSPTETQYF.

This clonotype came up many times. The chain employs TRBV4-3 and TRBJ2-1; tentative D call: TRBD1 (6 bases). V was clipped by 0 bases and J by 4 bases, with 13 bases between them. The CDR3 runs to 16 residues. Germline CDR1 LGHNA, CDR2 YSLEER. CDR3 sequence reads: CASSQDMGALYNEQFF. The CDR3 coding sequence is TGCGCCAGCAGCCAAGATATGGGGGCCCTTTACAATGAGCAGTTCTTC.

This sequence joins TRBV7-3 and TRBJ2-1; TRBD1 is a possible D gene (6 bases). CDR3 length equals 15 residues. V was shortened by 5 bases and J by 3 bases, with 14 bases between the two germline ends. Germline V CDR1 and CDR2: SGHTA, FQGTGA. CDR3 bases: TGTGCCAGCAGCGTTTCCGGGACACTCTACAATGAGCAGTTCTTC. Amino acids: CASSVSGTLYNEQFF.

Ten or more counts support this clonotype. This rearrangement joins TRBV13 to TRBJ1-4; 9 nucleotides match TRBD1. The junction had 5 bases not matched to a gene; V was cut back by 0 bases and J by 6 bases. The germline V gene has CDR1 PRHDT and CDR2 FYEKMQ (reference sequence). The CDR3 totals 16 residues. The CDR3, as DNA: TGTGCCAGCAGCTTAGGCGCGGACAGGGGCGATGAAAAACTGTTTTTT. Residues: CASSLGADRGDEKLFF.

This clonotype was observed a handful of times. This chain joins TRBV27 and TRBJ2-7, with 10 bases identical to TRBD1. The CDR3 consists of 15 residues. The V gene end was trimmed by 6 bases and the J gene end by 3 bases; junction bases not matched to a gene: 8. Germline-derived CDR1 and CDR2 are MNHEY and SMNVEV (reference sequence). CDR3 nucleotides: TGTGCCAGCAGGCTATGGGGGACAGGGGACTACGAGCAGTACTTC. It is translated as CASRLWGTGDYEQYF.

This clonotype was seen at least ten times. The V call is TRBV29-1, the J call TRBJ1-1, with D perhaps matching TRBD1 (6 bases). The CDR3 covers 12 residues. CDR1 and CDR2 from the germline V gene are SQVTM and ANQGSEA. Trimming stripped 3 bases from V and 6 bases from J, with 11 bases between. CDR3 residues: CSVERQGSEAFF. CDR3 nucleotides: TGCAGCGTTGAGCGGCAGGGGTCTGAAGCTTTCTTT.

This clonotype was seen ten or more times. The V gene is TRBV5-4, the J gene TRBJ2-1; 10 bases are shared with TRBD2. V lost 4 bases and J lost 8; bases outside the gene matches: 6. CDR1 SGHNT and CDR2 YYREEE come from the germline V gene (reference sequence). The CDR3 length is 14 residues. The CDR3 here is CASSIGTSADEQFF. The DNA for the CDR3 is TGTGCCAGCAGCATAGGGACTAGCGCGGATGAGCAGTTCTTC. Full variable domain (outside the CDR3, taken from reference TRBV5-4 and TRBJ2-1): ETGVTQSPTHLIKTRGQQVTLRCSSQSGHNTVSWYQQALGQGPQFIFQYYREEENGRGNFPPRFSGLQFPNYSSELNVNALELDDSALYLCASSIGTSADEQFFGPGTRLTVL.

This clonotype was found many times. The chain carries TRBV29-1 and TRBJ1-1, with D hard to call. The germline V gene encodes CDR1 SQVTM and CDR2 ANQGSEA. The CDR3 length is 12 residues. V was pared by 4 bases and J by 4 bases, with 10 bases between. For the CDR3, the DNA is TGCAGCGTTGGAGGGATGAGCACTGAAGCTTTCTTT. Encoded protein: CSVGGMSTEAFF.